This TCR beta chain was recorded in a study of CD8+ T cells in alopecia areata (dated by TCRdb to the late 2010s). About the study as a whole: Treated patients were enrolled in an open-label pilot trial of oral tofacitinib at 5 to 10 mg twice daily for moderate-to-severe alopecia areata. RNA was extracted with the PAXgene miRNA kit for fixed scalp, the miRNeasy kit for PBMCs, and the RNeasy kit for mouse skin. Tofacitinib was given for 6 to 18 months, followed by 6 months of follow-up off drug to assess delayed response and recurrence. Scalp clonality was compared among normal scalp (n=4), patchy alopecia areata scalp (n=8), and alopecia totalis/universalis scalp (n=8). Human TCRbeta sequencing covered scalp tissue and sorted CD4+ and CD8+ peripheral blood T cells from patchy and totalis/universalis alopecia areata patients and healthy controls. The study used high-throughput TCRbeta sequencing to examine T cell clonal expansion in alopecia areata, in both the C3H/HeJ mouse model and human patients. Biopsies were taken from tofacitinib-treated patients at baseline and again at 4 and 24 weeks into treatment, and several of those patients also had a later scalp biopsy. TCRbeta CDR3 regions were amplified by immunoSEQ multiplex PCR using 35 Vbeta forward and 13 Jbeta reverse primers. The paper as a whole reports these results and caveats: Shared TCR sequences between patients were less evident than in mice, which may be partly attributable to HLA diversity in the patient population. Unlike mouse skin, which is dominated by gammadelta T cells, normal human skin has resident alphabeta T cells that are also sequenced, and this complicates analysis of the scalp TCR repertoire. Compared with normal scalp, lesional scalp had higher clonality and more expanded CD8+ clones, particularly in alopecia totalis/universalis, a pattern that suggests antigenic drive.

The library was built by means of the immunoSEQ multiplex PCR assay. RNA was extracted from all samples and reverse transcribed into cDNA as template for TCR sequencing. SuperScript III was used for first-strand cDNA synthesis, primed with a 2:1 mix of oligo-dT and random hexamers. Amplification bias was assessed with a synthetic immune receptor repertoire, and residual bias was removed computationally. As for the original processing: Raw reads were preprocessed to remove errors, and CDR3 was defined according to IMGT conventions as the region from the conserved cysteine to phenylalanine. Clonality was computed by normalizing Shannon entropy by log2 of the number of productive unique TCRs and subtracting the result from 1. Whether scalp clones were CD4 or CD8 was inferred by matching scalp TCRbeta sequences against CD4 and CD8 repertoires sorted from blood. Imported from immuneACCESS, the table was reduced by TCRdb to in-frame sequences with V and J called. These copies leave out some clones; in studies compared against another copy, an unresolved V gene accounts for under half, and the cause of the remainder is not known. V, J and clone size are taken as reported in that table, and D and trimming were inferred from the DNA itself. This sample has some 110,000 clones in its table, and more than 30% of those were observed once. The leading ten clones occupy 3% to 3.5% of the sample.

Lesional scalp punch biopsies and peripheral blood were obtained from alopecia areata patients. PBMCs were isolated by density centrifugation and stained for CD3, CD4 and CD8, and CD4+ and CD8+ T cells were sorted on a FACSAria. Notes on this clone: Its specific antigen is unknown. Base qualities are not recorded, but no much larger clone differs from it by a single base.

Counted from cysteine to phenylalanine, this CDR3 has 16 amino acids. The only DNA kept is the CDR3, 48 bases in frame from the first base. CDR1 and CDR2, per the germline V gene, are SGHRS and YFSETQ. V has 4 bases trimmed and J has 1 base trimmed; junction bases matching no gene number 4. The receptor chain draws on TRBV5-1 and TRBJ2-1, and 11 junction bases match TRBD2. The sample comprised CD4+ T cells sorted from blood. This receptor was identified in a human donor with alopecia areata. CDR3 reads: CASSNLAGGSYNEQFF. Read as DNA, the sequence is TGCGCCAGCAGCAATCTAGCGGGGGGATCCTACAATGAGCAGTTCTTC.